A single TCR beta chain is shown here with its context. The antigen remains unidentified. This sequence may be a read error, since a much larger clone differs from it by one base. TCRdb reprocessed the 5' RACE reads via MiXCR and lists one record per CDR3 protein. The sample lists approximately 220,000 distinct CDR3 sequences; roughly 26% were seen once. The data were taken from a study of CD8 T cells in ankylosing spondylitis. CDR3 length: 14 residues. Per the germline V gene, CDR1 is SQVTM and CDR2 is ANQGSEA. Findings and limits, study-wide: Earlier reports found some motif variants in synovial fluid and blood in reactive arthritis. Reportedly, matched ankylosing spondylitis synovial fluid was significantly enriched for disease-linked clones.

The material sequenced was blood, either unsorted or a sorted T cell fraction (not recorded which). The V and J genes are TRBV29-1 and TRBJ2-2; TRBD1 aligns across 8 bases. The TCR originated in a male donor with ankylosing spondylitis or in good health (not recorded which). CDR3 coding DNA: TGCAGCGTTGAGGCAGGGGGCAGCACCGGGGAGCTGGTTTTT. The encoded protein is CSVEAGGSTGELVF.